Listed below are T cell receptor beta chains from one sample, sequenced in a study of OX40 agonist ivuxolimab in advanced cancers. TCRdb's copy holds only in-frame clones and misses some; the assay was immunoSEQ multiplex PCR. The repertoire holds 15,000 to 20,000 clones, 87% seen once, with about 25% in the top ten. Sequenced here: CD4+ or CD8+ T cells sorted from blood, sampled in a trial of the OX40 agonist ivuxolimab. These receptor sequences come from an adult with an advanced solid tumor such as melanoma, head and neck, liver or kidney cancer. Both conserved end residues are part of each CDR3. The D gene is left open where the match is weak. Clone size is given for some rows only: seen once, a few or many times, or a class if the clone is expanded.

D,size,V,J,CDR3,DNA
.,.,TRBV21-1,TRBJ2-3,CARSGPSTDTQYF,TGTGCCAGGAGCGGACCAAGCACAGATACGCAGTATTTT
.,.,TRBV21-1,TRBJ2-7,CASSRRDPPSGQYF,TGTGCCAGCAGCAGAAGGGACCCACCGTCAGGGCAGTACTTC
.,.,TRBV27,TRBJ1-5,CASGLLGQPQHF,TGTGCCAGCGGCCTGCTGGGTCAGCCCCAGCATTTT
.,.,TRBV7-8,TRBJ2-7,CASSLAHWERFF,TGTGCCAGCAGCTTAGCGCACTGGGAAAGATTCTTC
.,.,TRBV27,TRBJ2-2,CASSFGGTGELFF,TGTGCCAGCAGTTTCGGGGGTACCGGGGAGCTGTTTTTT
.,.,TRBV5-4,TRBJ1-1,CASSLSPSVEMNTEAFF,TGTGCCAGCAGCTTGTCCCCCTCTGTAGAAATGAACACTGAAGCTTTCTTT
TRBD1,.,TRBV7-9,TRBJ2-7,CASSLFEGQGYEQYF,TGTGCCAGCAGCTTATTCGAGGGACAGGGCTACGAGCAGTACTTC
.,.,TRBV27,TRBJ1-1,CASSLVGPNTEAFF,TGTGCCAGCAGTTTAGTGGGTCCGAACACTGAAGCTTTCTTT
.,.,TRBV4-1,TRBJ1-2,CASSQEGSPYGYTF,TGCGCCAGCAGCCAAGAGGGAAGTCCTTATGGCTACACCTTC
.,once,TRBV11-2,TRBJ2-1,CASSLGTLIYEQFF,TGTGCCAGCAGCTTAGGGACATTGATTTACGAGCAGTTCTTC
TRBD1,.,TRBV7-9,TRBJ1-4,CASSLQGTGDKLFF,TGTGCCAGCAGCCTGCAGGGGACAGGGGACAAACTGTTTTTT
.,.,TRBV2,TRBJ1-2,CASSEVANYGYTF,TGTGCCAGCAGTGAAGTGGCTAACTATGGCTACACCTTC
TRBD1,medium-sized,TRBV9,TRBJ1-1,CASRRDRGRVVWTEAFF,TGTGCCAGCAGAAGGGACAGGGGGCGAGTAGTCTGGACTGAAGCTTTCTTT
.,.,TRBV27,TRBJ1-2,CASSFGGLDYGYTF,TGTGCCAGCAGTTTTGGGGGGCTAGACTATGGCTACACCTTC
.,.,TRBV27,TRBJ2-1,CASSQDEMNEQFF,TGTGCCAGCAGTCAGGATGAGATGAATGAGCAGTTCTTC
.,.,TRBV9,TRBJ2-5,CASSVDFETQYF,TGTGCCAGCAGCGTAGATTTTGAGACCCAGTACTTC
.,.,TRBV4-1,TRBJ2-2,CASSQDLTSGELFF,TGCGCCAGCAGCCAAGATTTGACTTCTGGGGAGCTGTTTTTT
.,.,TRBV29-1,TRBJ2-2,CSVEPAQSEHRGAVF,TGCAGCGTTGAACCGGCACAGTCCGAACACCGGGGAGCTGTTTTT
.,.,TRBV11-2,TRBJ2-7,CASSYAYEQYF,TGTGCCAGCAGCTATGCCTACGAGCAGTACTTC
.,.,TRBV29-1,TRBJ1-2,CSVAGGEGDGYTF,TGCAGCGTCGCGGGAGGGGAGGGGGATGGCTACACCTTC
.,.,TRBV6-5,TRBJ2-1,CASSPLISSYNEQFF,TGTGCCAGCAGTCCTCTTATTAGCTCCTACAATGAGCAGTTCTTC
.,.,TRBV5-6,TRBJ1-2,CASSFGIMGDYGYTF,TGTGCCAGCAGCTTCGGGATTATGGGGGACTATGGCTACACCTTC
.,.,TRBV10-2,TRBJ2-7,CASSEGRYEQYF,TGCGCCAGCAGTGAGGGGAGATACGAGCAGTACTTC
.,.,TRBV2,TRBJ2-3,CAVPRITDTQYF,TGTGCCGTTCCGAGGATCACAGATACGCAGTATTTT
.,once,TRBV9,TRBJ2-7,CASSPPSYEQYF,TGTGCCAGCAGCCCCCCCTCCTACGAGCAGTACTTC
.,.,TRBV7-2,TRBJ1-1,CASSWRTAEAFF,TGTGCCAGCAGCTGGCGGACGGCTGAAGCTTTCTTT
TRBD1,.,TRBV13,TRBJ2-2,CASSSGTGVTGELFF,TGTGCCAGCAGCTCCGGGACAGGGGTCACCGGGGAGCTGTTTTTT
.,.,TRBV11-3,TRBJ2-2,CASSAPEGIGTGELFF,TGTGCCAGCTCCGCACCCGAGGGTATCGGGACCGGGGAGCTGTTTTTT
TRBD2,.,TRBV2,TRBJ2-7,CASSENVGGVSYEQYF,TGTGCCAGCAGTGAAAACGTGGGGGGGGTCTCCTACGAGCAGTACTTC
TRBD1,.,TRBV10-3,TRBJ2-3,CAINDRGLGTDTQYF,TGTGCCATCAACGACAGGGGGTTAGGCACAGATACGCAGTATTTT
.,.,TRBV6-1,TRBJ2-3,CASTDTQYF,TGTGCCAGCACAGATACGCAGTATTTT
.,.,TRBV9,TRBJ1-5,CASSRSGDTNQPQHF,TGTGCCAGCAGCCGCTCGGGGGACACTAATCAGCCCCAGCATTTT
TRBD1,.,TRBV19,TRBJ1-5,CASSTGGSNQPQHF,TGTGCCAGTAGTACAGGGGGAAGCAATCAGCCCCAGCATTTT
.,.,TRBV5-6,TRBJ1-2,CTSSLGLGGSYTF,TGTACCAGCAGCTTAGGTTTAGGGGGAAGCTACACCTTC
.,.,TRBV25-1,TRBJ2-1,CASSAGTAAYNEQFF,TGTGCCAGCAGTGCGGGAACAGCCGCCTACAATGAGCAGTTCTTC
TRBD2,.,TRBV5-6,TRBJ2-3,CASSLGAGESTDTQYF,TGTGCCAGCAGCTTGGGGGCGGGGGAGAGCACAGATACGCAGTATTTT
.,.,TRBV5-1,TRBJ1-5,CASSLEKNQPQHF,TGCGCCAGCAGCTTGGAGAAGAATCAGCCCCAGCATTTT
TRBD1,.,TRBV5-6,TRBJ2-7,CASSFGRGSYEQYF,TGTGCCAGCAGCTTCGGCAGGGGGTCTTACGAGCAGTACTTC
.,.,TRBV7-9,TRBJ2-3,CASSSWAGRTDTQYF,TGTGCCAGCAGCTCCTGGGCGGGGAGAACAGATACGCAGTATTTT
.,.,TRBV5-5,TRBJ1-4,CASSPYREYNEKLFF,TGTGCCAGCAGCCCCTACAGGGAATATAATGAAAAACTGTTTTTT
.,.,TRBV6-5,TRBJ2-7,CASRKDGAVYEQYF,TGTGCCAGCAGAAAGGACGGGGCGGTTTACGAGCAGTACTTC
TRBD2,.,TRBV4-1,TRBJ2-1,CASSQVGTRNEQFF,TGCGCCAGCAGCCAAGTGGGGACTAGAAATGAGCAGTTCTTC
.,.,TRBV10-2,TRBJ1-6,CASTEATYSPLHF,TGCGCCAGCACGGAGGCCACCTATTCACCCCTCCACTTT
TRBD1,.,TRBV10-3,TRBJ2-7,CAIRDTGGKDEQYF,TGTGCCATCAGAGACACAGGGGGCAAGGACGAGCAGTACTTC
.,.,TRBV9,TRBJ2-3,CASSVVPARTDTQYF,TGTGCCAGCAGCGTAGTTCCGGCAAGGACAGATACGCAGTATTTT
.,.,TRBV4-1,TRBJ2-7,CASSQERGNAYEQYF,TGCGCCAGCAGCCAAGAACGGGGGAATGCCTACGAGCAGTACTTC
.,.,TRBV9,TRBJ1-2,CASSVEANYGYTF,TGTGCCAGCAGCGTTGAAGCTAACTATGGCTACACCTTC
.,.,TRBV19,TRBJ2-6,CASSIVQAGANVLTF,TGTGCCAGTAGTATAGTACAGGCTGGGGCCAACGTCCTGACTTTC
TRBD1,.,TRBV5-1,TRBJ1-2,CASSLATGVLNGYTF,TGCGCCAGCAGCTTGGCCACAGGGGTCCTTAATGGCTACACCTTC
.,few,TRBV6-4,TRBJ1-2,CASSEGRGPDYGYTF,TGTGCCAGCAGTGAAGGGCGGGGACCGGACTATGGCTACACCTTC
.,.,TRBV28,TRBJ2-7,CASSYPDPTEQYF,TGTGCCAGCAGTTACCCGGACCCGACCGAGCAGTACTTC
.,.,TRBV5-1,TRBJ2-2,CASSLLGAYAITGELFF,TGCGCCAGCAGCTTGTTAGGGGCCTACGCCATCACCGGGGAGCTGTTTTTT
.,.,TRBV23-1,TRBJ1-1,CASSLGCGAVHMNTEAFF,TGCGCCAGCAGTCTAGGTTGTGGGGCAGTCCACATGAACACTGAAGCTTTCTTT
.,.,TRBV25-1,TRBJ1-5,CASSEVGNQPQHF,TGTGCCAGCAGTGAAGTTGGGAATCAGCCCCAGCATTTT